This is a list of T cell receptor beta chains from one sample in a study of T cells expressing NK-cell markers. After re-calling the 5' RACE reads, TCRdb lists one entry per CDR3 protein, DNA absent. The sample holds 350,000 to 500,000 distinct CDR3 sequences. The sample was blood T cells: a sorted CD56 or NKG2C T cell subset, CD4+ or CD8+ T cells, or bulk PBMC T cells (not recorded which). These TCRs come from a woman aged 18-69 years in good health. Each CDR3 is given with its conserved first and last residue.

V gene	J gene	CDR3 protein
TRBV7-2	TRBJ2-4	CASSLPSGAKNIQYF
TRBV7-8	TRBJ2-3	CASSLGADLITDTQYF
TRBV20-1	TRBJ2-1	CSAPPLASYNEQFF
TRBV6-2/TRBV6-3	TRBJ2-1	CASSPGQLEQFF
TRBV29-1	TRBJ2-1	CSVTKGDEQFF
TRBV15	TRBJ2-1	CATSSRTGRGNEQFF
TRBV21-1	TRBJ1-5	CASSKEYGREGASNQPQHF
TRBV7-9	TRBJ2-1	CASSIPGSTPYNEQFF
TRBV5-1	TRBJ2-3	CASSGTTSTDTQYF
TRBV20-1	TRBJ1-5	CSARDMFGTQPQHF
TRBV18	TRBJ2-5	CASSPRRWEQETQYF
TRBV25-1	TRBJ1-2	CASSDGGMWGYTF
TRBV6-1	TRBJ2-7	CASSTGLAGPYEQYF
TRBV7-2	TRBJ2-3	CASSSYSGNTDTQYF
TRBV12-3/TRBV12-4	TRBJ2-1	CASSFDTSGRLGQFF
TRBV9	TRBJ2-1	CASAPGTSGGEQFF